The present T cell receptor beta chain was sequenced within a study of cytomegalovirus exposure and HLA in healthy donors. A remark on this clone: Its specificity is not known.

This PCR relied on a set of 60 Vbeta primers and 13 Jbeta primers. Data came from immunoSEQ multiplex PCR; TCRdb stores just in-frame clones and leaves some out. Among approximately 150,000 clones, roughly 80% were seen once, and the ten largest hold roughly 1.2%. Study-wide findings and caveats: V- and J-gene trimming in TCR beta was tied to a missense DCLRE1C variant by an analysis performed later. Presence/absence analyses rested on an assumption that sequencing depth was roughly uniform across donors. The classifier, whose performance was assessed in both the original and validation cohorts, reportedly diagnosed cytomegalovirus status with high specificity and sensitivity.

The germline CDR1 and CDR2 sequences are KGHSH and LQKENI. The V and J ends lost 4 bases and 6 bases, in that order; junction bases with no gene match: 3. The CDR3 covers 13 residues. What was sequenced was PBMCs. This TCR was recovered from a woman aged 50 to 60 in good health and CMV-seronegative. The chain joins TRBV18 to TRBJ1-5; 7 bases fit TRBD1. For the CDR3, the DNA is TGTGCCAGCTCACAGGGGGCGAGTCAGCCCCAGCATTTT. This sequence encodes CASSQGASQPQHF.